This entry concerns a single T cell receptor (beta chain). CDR1 is MNHEY, CDR2 SMNVEV, per germline (reference sequence). CDR3 size: 14 residues. With 5 bases clipped from V and 5 bases from J, the junction kept 2 bases outside the gene matches. The data were taken from a study of T cell responses to AZD1222 COVID-19 vaccine. Sequencing used immunoSEQ multiplex PCR; TCRdb keeps in-frame clones, though not all of them. The sample includes under 200,000 clones, 80% to 95% of them seen just once. This sample comprised peripheral blood, obtained on day 0 of AZD1222 vaccination. The receptor comes from an adult in good health. This rearrangement joins TRBV27 to TRBJ2-3, with 12 bases fitting TRBD2. The CDR3 DNA reads as TGTGCCAGCAGTCGACTAGCGGGAGTAGATACGCAGTATTTT. It is translated as CASSRLAGVDTQYF.